The rows below give T cell receptor beta chains drawn from one sample of a study of T cell responses to AZD1222 COVID-19 vaccine. Using immunoSEQ multiplex PCR, the repertoire was profiled, and TCRdb retains in-frame clones only, with some absent. Of fewer than 150,000 clones in the sample, roughly 87% were seen once. Source: peripheral blood, taken on day 0 of AZD1222 vaccination. The receptors stem from an adult in good health. The CDR3 runs from the conserved cysteine through the conserved F or W. Each record gives: clone size, D gene, V gene, J gene, CDR3 DNA, CDR3 protein. The D gene is left open where the match is weak. Clone size is shown for a subset of rows, as once, few, many or a class of expanded clone.

>NA|NA|TRBV5-8|TRBJ1-3
TGTGCCAGCAGCCTGGCCAGGGCGAGAGGAAACACCATATATTTT
CASSLARARGNTIYF
>NA|TRBD1|TRBV3-1/TRBV3-2|TRBJ1-5
TGTGCCAGCAGCCGGACAGGTTCCAATCAGCCCCAGCATTTT
CASSRTGSNQPQHF
>once|TRBD1|TRBV30|TRBJ1-4
TGTGCCTGGAGTGTAGGTTTCGGGACAGGGTTTTCGGTGGTTGAAAAACTGTTTTTT
CAWSVGFGTGFSVVEKLFF
>NA|NA|TRBV14|TRBJ1-5
TGTGCCAGCGGGGGGCCTCAGCCCCAGCATTTT
CASGGPQPQHF
>NA|NA|TRBV30|TRBJ2-3
TGTGCCTGGAGTCAGGTACAGAGTACAGATACGCAGTATTTT
CAWSQVQSTDTQYF
>NA|TRBD1|TRBV24-1|TRBJ2-7
TGTGCCACCGGAGGACAGGGATCCTACGAGCAGTACTTC
CATGGQGSYEQYF
>NA|TRBD2|TRBV6-4|TRBJ2-1
TGTGCCAGCAGTCAAGAACTAGCGACTGAGCAGTTCTTC
CASSQELATEQFF
>NA|NA|TRBV12-3/TRBV12-4|TRBJ1-2
TGTGCCAGCAGCTCCCGGGACATTGGTGGCTACACCTTC
CASSSRDIGGYTF
>NA|NA|TRBV24-1|TRBJ2-1
TGTGCCACCAGTGATTCATCTCGACCGTACAATGAGCAGTTCTTC
CATSDSSRPYNEQFF
>NA|NA|TRBV24-1|TRBJ1-1
TGTGCCACCAAAGGTGGACCTGGGACTGAAGCTTTCTTT
CATKGGPGTEAFF
>NA|TRBD1|TRBV4-1|TRBJ1-1
TGCGCCAGCAGCCAAGCCCTTTCACAGGGGAAAAGGACTGAAGCTTTCTTT
CASSQALSQGKRTEAFF
>NA|TRBD1|TRBV28|TRBJ1-2
TGTGCCAGCAGCCAAGGACAGGGCGACTATGGCTACACCTTC
CASSQGQGDYGYTF
>NA|NA|TRBV18|TRBJ2-3
TGTGCCAGCTCACCAACACTACACCGGGACTTTTTCACAGATACGCAGTATTTT
CASSPTLHRDFFTDTQYF
>NA|TRBD1|TRBV4-2|TRBJ1-6
TGTGCCAGCAACCGGGACAGGGGTTCACCCCTCCACTTT
CASNRDRGSPLHF
>NA|TRBD2|TRBV30|TRBJ2-1
TGTGCCTGGATAAAGCGGGGGGAAAACAATGAGCAGTTCTTC
CAWIKRGENNEQFF
>NA|NA|TRBV3-1/TRBV3-2|TRBJ1-6
TGTGCCAGCAATCGGGATTTTTCACCCCTCCACTTT
CASNRDFSPLHF
>NA|NA|TRBV19|TRBJ2-1
TGTGCCAGTAGTATCCAGCGGACACGCAATGAGCAGTTCTTC
CASSIQRTRNEQFF
>NA|NA|TRBV19|TRBJ1-5
TGTGCCAGTAGTATAGGAACAGATCGTCAGCCCCAGCATTTT
CASSIGTDRQPQHF
>NA|TRBD2|TRBV3-1/TRBV3-2|TRBJ2-1
TGTGCCAGCAGCCAAGAGGGTGGTATTGGCGGGGGGTACCCGGATGGGCAGTTCTTC
CASSQEGGIGGGYPDGQFF
>NA|TRBD1|TRBV3-1/TRBV3-2|TRBJ1-1
TGTGCCAGCAGCCCGCCAGGGGGCACTGAAGCTTTCTTT
CASSPPGGTEAFF
>NA|NA|TRBV9|TRBJ2-2
TGTGCCAGCAGCGTAGAGGCCGGGGAGCTGTTTTTT
CASSVEAGELFF
>NA|NA|TRBV5-1|TRBJ1-2
TGCGCCAGCAGCTCCTCAGGGACCTATGGCTACACCTTC
CASSSSGTYGYTF
>NA|NA|TRBV30|TRBJ1-1
TGTGCCTGGATCCCTGGGCCATGGGATGAAGCTTTCTTT
CAWIPGPWDEAFF
>NA|NA|TRBV7-3|TRBJ2-1
TGTGCCAGCAGCTTAACCCGGGACAATCCCCACGAGCAGTTCTTC
CASSLTRDNPHEQFF
>few|NA|TRBV27|TRBJ1-3
TGTGCCAGCAGCGTAGTACCGGAATATACGGCAAGCTCTGGAAACACCATATATTTT
CASSVVPEYTASSGNTIYF
>NA|NA|TRBV6-5|TRBJ1-2
TGTGCCAGCAGTTTGGACAGCGCTTATGGCTACACCTTC
CASSLDSAYGYTF
>NA|TRBD1|TRBV4-3|TRBJ1-5
TGCGCCAGCAGCCTTGACAGGGCGCGCAATCAGCCCCAGCATTTT
CASSLDRARNQPQHF
>once|TRBD2|TRBV29-1|TRBJ2-1
TGCAGCGTCCGAACCGGGACTACAAACAATGAGCAGTTCTTC
CSVRTGTTNNEQFF
>NA|TRBD1|TRBV19|TRBJ2-7
TGTGCCAGTTCTGACAGGGGCGGAGGGACCTACGAGCAGTACTTC
CASSDRGGGTYEQYF
>NA|NA|TRBV6-5|TRBJ1-1
TGTGCCAGCAGTTACTCGGGGACGGTGAACACTGAAGCTTTCTTT
CASSYSGTVNTEAFF
>NA|NA|TRBV6-5|TRBJ1-2
TGTGCCAGCAGCTCAGACCCACCCAGAGCCCATGGCTACACCTTC
CASSSDPPRAHGYTF